The clone carrying this TCR beta chain appeared a single time. Its antigen is still unknown. The CDR3 contains 16 residues. Trimming took 2 bases from V and 3 from J, leaving 14 bases between them. Germline CDR1 is LGHDT and CDR2 is YNNKEL (reference sequence). Each sample yielded at least 5.5 micrograms of PBMC total RNA. The sample is drawn from a study of blood T cells in healthy people across ages. Study-wide results and caveats: Across the age range, TCR beta diversity per million T cells fell in a roughly linear way. Lack of knowledge of donor CMV status possibly confounded expanded clonotype changes. TCR beta diversity correlated strongly with naive T cell percentage.

For the second PCR, which ran for about 6 to 11 cycles, a sample-barcoded 5' primer and a J-beta primer mix were used. TCRdb called the 5' RACE reads again in MiXCR, with one record for every CDR3 protein. The profile shows about 1.8 million distinct CDR3 sequences, less than 50% of them singletons. The TCR comes from a woman in her thirties or forties in good health. Source material: blood. The V and J genes are TRBV3-1 and TRBJ2-1, with D perhaps TRBD1 (5 bases). CDR3 in amino acids: CASSQNSRQYYNEQFF. In nucleotides, the CDR3 is TGTGCCAGCAGCCAAAACTCCAGACAGTACTACAATGAGCAGTTCTTC.